This record covers a single TCR beta chain. This specimen belongs to a study of OX40 agonist ivuxolimab in advanced cancers. This CDR3 has 16 residues. The germline gives CDR1 PRHDT, CDR2 FYEKMQ (reference sequence). Losses at the gene ends were 4 bases for V and 1 base for J; bases not matched to a gene: 6. Here immunoSEQ multiplex PCR was the method, and the copy in TCRdb shows in-frame clones only, minus some. The profile covers 90,000 or so clones, with under 95% appearing a single time and more than 3% taken by the ten largest. Autoimmune disease history or systemic immunosuppression led to patient exclusion.

The source of this sequence is an adult with an advanced solid tumor such as melanoma, head and neck, liver or kidney cancer. The sample was CD4+ or CD8+ T cells sorted from blood, taken in a trial of the OX40 agonist ivuxolimab. The chain couples TRBV13 to TRBJ1-2; 10 nucleotides agree with TRBD1. The CDR3 loop reads CASSSQTGGFNYGYTF. The CDR3 DNA follows: TGTGCCAGCAGCTCCCAGACAGGGGGCTTTAACTATGGCTACACCTTC.